This T cell receptor (beta chain) originates from a study of CD8 T cells in Susac syndrome. Notes on this clonotype: The antigen is unknown.

Trimming left V 5 bases short and J 1 base short, with 7 bases between. The germline V gene encodes CDR1 SQVTM and CDR2 ANQGSEA. This CDR3 is built from 12 residues. Reverse transcription of about 0.5 to 1 ug RNA used random hexamers. One entry per CDR3 protein, called by TCRdb with MiXCR from the immunoSEQ multiplex PCR reads. The sample carries about 150,000 distinct CDR3 sequences, approximately 95% recorded once. Study-level results: The CD4+ T cell repertoire of patients with Susac syndrome showed no detectable clonal expansion.

The TCR originated in a human donor with Susac syndrome. Sequenced: CD4+ T cells from PBMCs. J is TRBJ2-3 and V is TRBV29-1; D gene uncertain. The CDR3 region has the DNA TGCAGCGTTATAGGCGGCACAGATACGCAGTATTTT. This gives the protein CSVIGGTDTQYF.